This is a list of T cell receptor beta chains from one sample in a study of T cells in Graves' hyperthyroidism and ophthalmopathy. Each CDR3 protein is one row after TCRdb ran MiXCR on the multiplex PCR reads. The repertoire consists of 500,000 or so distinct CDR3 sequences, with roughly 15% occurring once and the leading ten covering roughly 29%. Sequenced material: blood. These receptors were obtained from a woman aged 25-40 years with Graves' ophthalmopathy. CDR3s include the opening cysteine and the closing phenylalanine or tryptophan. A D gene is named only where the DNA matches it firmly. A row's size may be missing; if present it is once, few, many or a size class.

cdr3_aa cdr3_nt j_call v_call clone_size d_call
CASSTGIAEYNEQFF TGTGCCAGCAGTACCGGCATAGCGGAGTACAATGAGCAGTTCTTC TRBJ2-1 TRBV6-1 NA NA
CASSSFGQGGEKLFF TGTGCCAGCAGTTCGTTCGGACAGGGAGGTGAAAAACTGTTTTTT TRBJ1-4 TRBV28 NA TRBD1
CASSATGTGGMDEQYF TGTGCCAGCAGTGCTACCGGGACAGGCGGGATGGACGAGCAGTACTTC TRBJ2-7 TRBV28 many TRBD1
CSARELAAQETQYF TGCAGTGCTAGGGAACTAGCGGCCCAAGAGACCCAGTACTTC TRBJ2-5 TRBV20-1 many TRBD2
CASRTRAGTIGGTQYF TGTGCCAGCAGAACCAGGGCAGGCACCATAGGTGGTACGCAGTATTTT TRBJ2-3 TRBV6-1 NA NA
CASSPPGENTEAFF TGTGCCAGCAGCCCCCCCGGGGAGAACACTGAAGCTTTCTTT TRBJ1-1 TRBV9 many NA
CASSYTGAKNIQYF TGTGCCAGCAGTTACACGGGCGCCAAAAACATTCAGTACTTC TRBJ2-4 TRBV6-5 many NA
CASSQDLSKETQYF TGCGCCAGCAGCCAAGATCTCTCTAAAGAGACCCAGTACTTC TRBJ2-5 TRBV4-3 few NA
CASSLMGARYNEQFF TGTGCCAGCAGCTTAATGGGGGCTAGATACAATGAGCAGTTCTTC TRBJ2-1 TRBV11-3 few NA
CASSSLDRGRYNEQFF TGTGCCAGCAGTTCCCTCGACAGGGGGCGATACAATGAGCAGTTCTTC TRBJ2-1 TRBV28 many TRBD1
CASSLVGSGSIYEQYF TGTGCCAGCAGTTTAGTTGGTAGCGGGAGTATTTACGAGCAGTACTTC TRBJ2-7 TRBV12-3/TRBV12-4 NA TRBD2
CSARERANYEQYF TGCAGTGCTAGAGAGAGGGCCAACTACGAGCAGTACTTC TRBJ2-7 TRBV20-1 many NA
CASSYGGTEAFF TGTGCCAGCAGTTATGGGGGCACTGAAGCTTTCTTT TRBJ1-1 TRBV27 many NA
CASTGDYGYTF TGTGCCAGCACAGGGGACTATGGCTACACCTTC TRBJ1-2 TRBV6-2/TRBV6-3 many NA
CASSYSNFVKGQGAHPDTEAFF TGTGCCAGCAGTTACTCGAATTTTGTTAAGGGACAGGGGGCGCACCCCGACACTGAAGCTTTCTTT TRBJ1-1 TRBV6-5 many TRBD1
CASSDMTPAGAERKTQYF TGCGCCAGCAGTGACATGACCCCAGCGGGAGCGGAGAGAAAGACCCAGTACTTC TRBJ2-5 TRBV10-2 NA TRBD2
CASSPGLAGGGSTTQYF TGTGCCAGCAGCCCGGGACTAGCGGGAGGGGGAAGTACTACGCAGTATTTT TRBJ2-3 TRBV12-3/TRBV12-4 many TRBD2
CASSFSGGLRAEAFF TGTGCCAGCAGTTTCTCGGGGGGCCTAAGGGCTGAAGCTTTCTTT TRBJ1-1 TRBV12-3/TRBV12-4 few NA
CASISIAWQGGSSGNTIYF TGTGCCAGCATCTCCATAGCGTGGCAGGGTGGAAGCTCTGGAAACACCATATATTTT TRBJ1-3 TRBV7-2 many NA
CASSPGLAQYEQYF TGTGCCAGCAGCCCGGGACTAGCGCAATACGAGCAGTACTTC TRBJ2-7 TRBV5-5 NA TRBD2
CASSETRGTYEQYF TGTGCCAGCAGTGAAACCAGGGGCACCTACGAGCAGTACTTC TRBJ2-7 TRBV6-1 many NA
CASRQGQGLGWETQYF TGTGCCAGCAGACAAGGACAGGGGTTGGGGTGGGAGACCCAGTACTTC TRBJ2-5 TRBV27 many TRBD1
CASTPYTDTQYF TGTGCCAGCACCCCGTACACAGATACGCAGTATTTT TRBJ2-3 TRBV7-6 few NA
CSVLTGGRNSPLHF TGCAGCGTACTGACAGGGGGTAGGAATTCACCCCTCCACTTT TRBJ1-6 TRBV29-1 few TRBD1
CASSTDRPTRKGRDTEQFF TGTGCCAGCAGTACAGATCGGCCCACTAGAAAGGGTAGAGATACTGAGCAGTTCTTC TRBJ2-1 TRBV12-3/TRBV12-4 few NA
CASSPGFLTTNNEQFF TGTGCCAGCAGTCCCGGATTCCTGACAACTAACAATGAGCAGTTCTTC TRBJ2-1 TRBV27 few NA
CASSQIGQGRTEAFF TGCGCCAGCAGCCAAATTGGACAGGGGAGGACTGAAGCTTTCTTT TRBJ1-1 TRBV4-1 NA TRBD1
CASSLFWDSSYEQYF TGCGCCAGCAGCTTATTCTGGGACAGCTCCTACGAGCAGTACTTC TRBJ2-7 TRBV5-1 many TRBD1
CASSRFGTSGEETQYF TGTGCCAGCAGTCGCTTCGGGACTAGCGGAGAAGAGACCCAGTACTTC TRBJ2-5 TRBV27 once TRBD2
CASSVGGEENIQYF TGTGCCAGCAGCGTAGGCGGGGAAGAGAACATTCAGTACTTC TRBJ2-4 TRBV9 NA NA
CASSLGGWGAEQYF TGTGCCAGCAGCTTAGGCGGATGGGGGGCCGAGCAGTACTTC TRBJ2-7 TRBV7-2 many NA
CASSLSGIRLRDTIYF TGTGCCAGCAGTTTATCGGGGATCCGTCTTCGAGACACCATATATTTT TRBJ1-3 TRBV27 few NA
CASSEPSDAPRHNEQFF TGTGCCAGCAGTGAACCCTCCGATGCACCGCGACACAATGAGCAGTTCTTC TRBJ2-1 TRBV6-1 many NA
CASSLFSQWTPETQYF TGTGCCAGCAGTTTATTCTCACAGTGGACCCCAGAGACCCAGTACTTC TRBJ2-5 TRBV28 NA NA
CASRLTEYEQYF TGTGCCAGCAGACTAACCGAATACGAGCAGTACTTC TRBJ2-7 TRBV6-2/TRBV6-3 many NA
CASGRQSSYNEQFF TGTGCCAGCGGGAGACAAAGCTCCTACAATGAGCAGTTCTTC TRBJ2-1 TRBV3-1 many NA
CSARDRSGGTYNEQFF TGCAGTGCTAGAGATCGCTCCGGGGGCACCTACAATGAGCAGTTCTTC TRBJ2-1 TRBV20-1 many NA
CASTNAGSGYTF TGTGCCAGCACCAACGCGGGGTCTGGCTACACCTTC TRBJ1-2 TRBV6-2/TRBV6-3 few NA
CASSPGTFMTYGYTF TGTGCCAGCAGCCCTGGGACATTCATGACCTATGGCTACACCTTC TRBJ1-2 TRBV28 many NA